This T cell receptor (beta chain) was sequenced in a study of Ad26.COV2.S vaccination and SARS-CoV-2 variants. Across the study: Donor got 5x10^10 or 1x10^11 viral particles of Ad26.COV2.S. The study, taken as a whole, reports: Post-vaccination spike-specific CD8+ and CD4+ T cell responses reportedly had substantial breadth. Vaccine recipients posted higher spike-specific TCR breadth than their placebo counterparts.

Details on this clone: Antigen: not known.

Libraries were prepared by immunoSEQ multiplex PCR; TCRdb keeps only in-frame clonotypes and omits some of them. The sample has around 450,000 clones; roughly nine tenths are singletons. The treatment: approximately 18 received Ad26.COV2.S at low or high dose, single or two shots; 5 received placebo; per-sample allocation not given. Samples analyzed were those drawn on day 63 after the first vaccine or placebo injection. Germline V CDR1 and CDR2: SGHRS, YFSETQ. This CDR3 comprises 14 residues. V was clipped by 4 bases and J by 1 base, with 11 bases between them. The V and J genes are TRBV5-1 and TRBJ2-5; D remains unclear. The starting material was peripheral blood, obtained in a trial of Ad26.COV2.S vaccine versus placebo. This TCR derives from a person between 18 and 59 years old who received the Ad26.COV2.S COVID-19 vaccine or a placebo. The CDR3 DNA follows: TGCGCCAGCAGCCCAACCACCACCCAAGAGACCCAGTACTTC. This encodes CASSPTTTQETQYF.